What follows describes a single T cell receptor beta chain. Primers included in the PCR were 60 Vbeta and 13 Jbeta primers. Using immunoSEQ multiplex PCR, the repertoire was profiled, and TCRdb retains in-frame clones only, with some absent. The sample gives 150,000 to 200,000 clones, roughly 78% of which show up once; 1.5% to 2% is in the top ten. The data were taken from a study of cytomegalovirus exposure and HLA in healthy donors. This CDR3 contains 15 residues. Germline CDR1 SGHKS, CDR2 YYEKEE (reference sequence). V was clipped by 6 bases and J by 2 bases, with 15 bases between them. This clonotype was obtained from a woman in her 30s in good health and CMV-seronegative. The sequencing input was PBMCs. The rearrangement links TRBV5-5 to TRBJ2-1; D possibly corresponds to TRBD2 (6 bases). The CDR3 loop is CASNSLRGPYNEQFF. CDR3 sequence (DNA): TGTGCCAGCAACTCCCTGCGGGGTCCCTACAATGAGCAGTTCTTC.